The sequence of this T cell receptor (beta chain) was determined in a study of CD8 T cells in Susac syndrome. Study details: Patients with Susac syndrome were, at the time of blood collection, therapy-naive, maintained on corticosteroids, or maintained on intravenous immunoglobulin alone.

A quantity of 0.5 to 1 ug RNA underwent reverse transcription using random hexamers. Via MiXCR, TCRdb re-called the immunoSEQ multiplex PCR reads, giving one row per CDR3 protein. Among some 180,000 distinct CDR3 sequences listed, 85% to 95% were seen once. There are 11 residues in the CDR3. V was clipped by 6 bases and J by 4 bases, with 3 bases between them. The chain joins TRBV12-3 or TRBV12-4 to TRBJ2-2; D not resolved. The clonotype comes from a human donor with Susac syndrome. Sequenced input: CD4+ T cells from PBMCs. The chain's CDR3 is CASRSTGELFF. DNA for the CDR3: TGTGCCAGCAGATCCACCGGGGAGCTGTTTTTT.